Described below is a single T cell receptor (beta chain) sequence and its context. This entry is derived from a study of technical replicates of blood from a handful of donors. Measured with immunoSEQ multiplex PCR; TCRdb has only the in-frame clones, and not every one. The data hold about 59,000 clones, with just over 90% observed a single time. This CDR3 is built from 16 residues. Deletions cut 3 bases from V and 0 bases from J, with 15 bases between. The chain links TRBV23-1 to TRBJ2-7; TRBD1 might be the D (5 bases). TRBV23-1 is assigned to the ORF class and has an uncertain function. Sequencing input: PBMCs. This TCR derives from a human donor in good health. Some clones in this sample may be carry-over from other donors' samples. The DNA of the CDR3 is TGCGCCAGCAGTCACCCGGACAAAAGGGCCTCCTACGAGCAGTACTTC. Its translation is CASSHPDKRASYEQYF.